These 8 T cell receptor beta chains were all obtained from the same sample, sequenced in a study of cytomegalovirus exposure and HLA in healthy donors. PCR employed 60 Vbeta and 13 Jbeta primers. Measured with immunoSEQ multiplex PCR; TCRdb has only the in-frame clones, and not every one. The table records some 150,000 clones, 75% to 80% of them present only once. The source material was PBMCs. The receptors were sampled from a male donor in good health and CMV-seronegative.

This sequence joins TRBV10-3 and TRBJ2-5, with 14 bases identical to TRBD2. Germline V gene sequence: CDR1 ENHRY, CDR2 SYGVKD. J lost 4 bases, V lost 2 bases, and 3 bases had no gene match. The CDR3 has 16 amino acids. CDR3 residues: CAISEPGTSGRETQYF. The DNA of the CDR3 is TGTGCCATCAGTGAGCCGGGGACTAGCGGGAGAGAGACCCAGTACTTC.

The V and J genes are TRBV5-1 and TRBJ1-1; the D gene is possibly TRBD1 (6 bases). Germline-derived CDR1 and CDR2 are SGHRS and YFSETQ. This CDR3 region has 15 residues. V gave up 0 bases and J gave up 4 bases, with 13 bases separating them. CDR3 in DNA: TGCGCCAGCAGCTTGGTGGACAGTGCGGGCACTGAAGCTTTCTTT. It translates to CASSLVDSAGTEAFF.

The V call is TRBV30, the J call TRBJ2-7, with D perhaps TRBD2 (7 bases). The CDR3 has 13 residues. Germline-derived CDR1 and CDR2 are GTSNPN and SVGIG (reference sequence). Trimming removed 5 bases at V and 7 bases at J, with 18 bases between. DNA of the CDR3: TGTGCCTGGGAGCTGGGGGGGGGCGGGGAGCAGTACTTC. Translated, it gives CAWELGGGGEQYF.

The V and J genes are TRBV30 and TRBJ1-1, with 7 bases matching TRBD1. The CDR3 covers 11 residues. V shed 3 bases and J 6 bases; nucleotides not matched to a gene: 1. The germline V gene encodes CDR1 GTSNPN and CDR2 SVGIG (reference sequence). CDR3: CAWRQGAEAFF. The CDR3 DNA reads TGTGCCTGGAGGCAGGGGGCTGAAGCTTTCTTT.

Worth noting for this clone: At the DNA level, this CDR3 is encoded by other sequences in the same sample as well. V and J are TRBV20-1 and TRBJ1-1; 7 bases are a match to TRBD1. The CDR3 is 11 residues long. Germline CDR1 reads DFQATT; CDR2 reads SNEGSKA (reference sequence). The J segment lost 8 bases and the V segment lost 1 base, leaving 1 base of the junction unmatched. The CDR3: CSARGDREAFF. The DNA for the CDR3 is TGCAGTGCTAGAGGGGACAGAGAAGCTTTCTTT.

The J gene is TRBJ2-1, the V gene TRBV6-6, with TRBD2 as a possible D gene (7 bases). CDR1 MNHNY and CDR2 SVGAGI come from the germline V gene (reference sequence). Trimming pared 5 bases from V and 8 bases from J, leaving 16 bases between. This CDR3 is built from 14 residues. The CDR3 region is CASSPPLGGDEQFF. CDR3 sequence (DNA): TGTGCCAGCAGTCCCCCCTTAGGGGGGGATGAGCAGTTCTTC.

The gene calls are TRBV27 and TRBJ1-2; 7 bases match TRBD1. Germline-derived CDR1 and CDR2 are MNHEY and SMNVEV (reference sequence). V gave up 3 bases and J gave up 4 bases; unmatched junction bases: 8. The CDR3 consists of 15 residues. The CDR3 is CASSFLKGAVYGYTF. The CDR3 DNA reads TGTGCCAGCAGTTTTTTGAAGGGGGCGGTCTATGGCTACACCTTC.

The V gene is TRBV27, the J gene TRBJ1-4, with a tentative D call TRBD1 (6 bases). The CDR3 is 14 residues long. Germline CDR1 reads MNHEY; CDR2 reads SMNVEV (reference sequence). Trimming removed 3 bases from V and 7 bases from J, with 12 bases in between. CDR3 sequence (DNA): TGTGCCAGCAGTTTTAGGGGGTCTGGTGAAAAACTGTTTTTT. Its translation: CASSFRGSGEKLFF.